The source of this TCR beta chain is a study of cytotoxic CD8 clonotypes in ibrutinib-treated CLL. Background on the study: Among patients, some 24 responded partially and 2 completely; around 15 then stayed remitted and some twelve progressed after median around 66 months.

Comments on this clone: Antigen specificity is unknown.

Points from the study as a whole: The public clonotypes identified were infrequent and showed contraction or stability on treatment.

The sequencing depth, 1 in 200,000 to 1 in 1 million T cells, was the target. The assay was immunoSEQ multiplex PCR, and TCRdb's table has in-frame clones only and misses some. Of fewer than 45,000 clones listed, 49% are singletons. The CDR3 has 13 amino acids. Trimming cost V 4 bases and J 5 bases, with 13 bases left between them. Germline assignment: CDR1 SGHKS and CDR2 YYEKEE (reference sequence). The gene calls are TRBV5-5 and TRBJ2-7, with D possibly matching TRBD2 (6 bases). The sample in question was PBMCs, obtained before ibrutinib treatment. The clonotype comes from a human donor with chronic lymphocytic leukemia. The CDR3 sequence is CASSHPGVDEQYF. The CDR3 DNA reads TGTGCCAGCAGCCACCCGGGAGTGGACGAGCAGTACTTC.